A single sample gave rise to the 23 T cell receptor beta chains below, sequenced in a study of OX40 agonist ivuxolimab in advanced cancers. Here immunoSEQ multiplex PCR was the method, and the copy in TCRdb shows in-frame clones only, minus some. In the table there are tens of thousands of clones, approximately 85% of which are singletons. Sequenced material: CD4+ or CD8+ T cells sorted from blood, taken in a trial of the OX40 agonist ivuxolimab. These receptors were collected from an adult with an advanced solid tumor such as melanoma, head and neck, liver or kidney cancer.

This chain joins TRBV29-1 and TRBJ2-2; possibly TRBD2 for D (6 bases). Germline-derived CDR1 and CDR2 are SQVTM and ANQGSEA. This CDR3 has 15 residues. V shed 1 base and J shed 4 bases, with 13 bases lying between them. The CDR3 protein is CSVEGRDPGTGELFF. DNA for the CDR3: TGCAGCGTTGAAGGGCGGGACCCTGGCACCGGGGAGCTGTTTTTT.

This chain uses TRBV18 with TRBJ1-4; D gene unclear. With 0 bases removed from V and 4 bases from J, the gap between germline ends came to 6 bases. The germline CDR1 and CDR2 sequences are KGHSH and LQKENI. The CDR3 totals 14 residues. The CDR3 here is CASSPPTINEKLFF. The CDR3 DNA reads TGTGCCAGCTCACCACCGACGATTAATGAAAAACTGTTTTTT.

This clone was counted only a few times. The rearrangement joins TRBV19 to TRBJ1-5; D might be TRBD1 (5 bases). V gave up 6 bases and J gave up 0 bases, with 9 bases separating them. Germline values: CDR1 LNHDA, CDR2 SQIVND (reference sequence). The CDR3 loop spans 14 amino acids. The CDR3 reads CASSEQDSNQPQHF. CDR3 DNA sequence: TGTGCCAGTAGCGAACAGGATAGCAATCAGCCCCAGCATTTT. Drawing the rest from reference TRBV19 and TRBJ1-5, the complete variable domain is DGGITQSPKYLFRKEGQNVTLSCEQNLNHDAMYWYRQDPGQGLRLIYYSQIVNDFQKGDIAEGYSVSREKKESFPLTVTSAQKNPTAFYLCASSEQDSNQPQHFGDGTRLSIL.

The chain is built from TRBV5-1 and TRBJ2-5; possibly TRBD1 for D (6 bases). Germline values: CDR1 SGHRS, CDR2 YFSETQ. The length of the CDR3 is 14 residues. Trimming shortened V by 3 bases and J by 0 bases, and 9 bases separated the two germline ends. CDR3 loop: CASSSTGYQETQYF. The CDR3 DNA reads TGCGCCAGCAGCTCGACAGGTTACCAAGAGACCCAGTACTTC.

V gene TRBV14 combines with J gene TRBJ2-2; TRBD1 or TRBD2 may be the D gene (5 bases each). Germline loops: CDR1 SGHDN, CDR2 FVKESK. The CDR3 has 14 residues. Trimming removed 4 bases at V and 5 bases at J, with 11 bases between. The CDR3 DNA follows: TGTGCCAGCAGCCTTGGTGGGGGTACCGGGGAGCTGTTTTTT. The encoded protein is CASSLGGGTGELFF.

The chain is built from TRBV18 and TRBJ2-3, with 9 nucleotides matching TRBD2. After removal of 6 bases from V and 2 bases from J, the junction contained 6 bases not matched to a gene. The germline gives CDR1 KGHSH, CDR2 LQKENI. The CDR3 has 15 amino acids. DNA for the CDR3: TGTGCCAGCTCCCCCGGACTAGCGTACACAGATACGCAGTATTTT. Amino acid sequence: CASSPGLAYTDTQYF.

Comment on this clone: Sequence at one end of the junction differs from germline and may be a read error. The V call is TRBV7-7, the J call TRBJ1-1; D not certain. Germline V gene lookup returns CDR1 SSHAT and CDR2 FNYEAQ (reference sequence). This CDR3 is 14 amino acids long. The CDR3 DNA follows: TGTGCTAGCAGCTTAAAGGTAGGTCTCGCTGAAGCTTTCTTT. Encoded protein: CASSLKVGLAEAFF.

CDR3 bases: TGTGCCAGCAGCTTAACCCGGACTAGCGGGAGGCAGTTCTTC. This translates into CASSLTRTSGRQFF. J is TRBJ2-1 and V is TRBV7-3, with TRBD2 matching 13 bases. CDR1 is SGHTA and CDR2 is FQGTGA in the germline V gene. Trimming removed 0 bases from V and 12 bases from J; junction bases left unmatched: 2. CDR3 size: 14 residues.

V usage is TRBV18 and J usage is TRBJ2-5; D is perhaps TRBD2 (5 bases). The ends were cut back, 1 base at V and 2 bases at J, with 8 bases in the middle. Germline assignment: CDR1 KGHSH and CDR2 LQKENI. The CDR3 has 14 amino acids. The CDR3 DNA is TGTGCCAGCTCACCACAGGGAGAGCAAGAGACCCAGTACTTC. Amino acids: CASSPQGEQETQYF.

This clone was detected once. The chain carries TRBV2 and TRBJ2-3; a possible D gene is TRBD2 (6 bases). This CDR3 is built from 11 residues. CDR1 and CDR2 (germline): SNHLY, FYNNEI. Between the trimmed V and J ends, which lost 10 bases and 3 bases, there was a span of 8 bases. CDR3 sequence (DNA): TGTGCCATCGGGACTACAGATACGCAGTATTTT. This gives the protein CAIGTTDTQYF.

This rearrangement joins TRBV18 to TRBJ2-7; D is ambiguous. V was trimmed by 0 bases and J by 5 bases, leaving 11 bases between them. The CDR3 totals 14 residues. The germline CDR1 and CDR2 sequences are KGHSH and LQKENI. The CDR3 nucleotides read TGTGCCAGCTCACCACCAGGCGAGTACCACGAGCAGTACTTC. Amino acids: CASSPPGEYHEQYF.

V usage is TRBV5-4 and J usage is TRBJ2-7; D not certain. The CDR3 is made up of 14 amino acids. Germline V gives CDR1 SGHNT, CDR2 YYREEE (reference sequence). V was shortened by 2 bases and J by 4 bases, with 13 bases between the two germline ends. For the CDR3, the DNA is TGTGCCAGCAGCTTAGATAGGAACTATTACGAGCAGTACTTC. Residues: CASSLDRNYYEQYF.

This chain uses TRBV7-9 with TRBJ1-4; tentatively, D is TRBD1 (6 bases). From germline, CDR1 is SEHNR and CDR2 FQNEAQ (reference sequence). V was trimmed by 1 base and J by 5 bases, leaving 11 bases between them. This CDR3 spans 15 amino acids. The DNA for the CDR3 is TGTGCCAGCAGCTTAGGTGGGACACGAAATGAAAAACTGTTTTTT. Its translation is CASSLGGTRNEKLFF.

CDR3 region: CAISESGGRLELFF. The CDR3 DNA sequence: TGTGCCATCAGTGAGTCGGGCGGGAGGTTGGAGCTGTTTTTT. V gene TRBV10-3 combines with J gene TRBJ2-2; 8 bases are shared with TRBD2. Trimming removed 0 bases from V and 10 bases from J; junction bases left unmatched: 4. Germline V lookup: CDR1 ENHRY, CDR2 SYGVKD. CDR3 length: 14 residues.

In DNA, the CDR3 is TGTGCCAGCACCAGGTCGGACTCCTACAATGAGCAGTTCTTC. This codes for CASTRSDSYNEQFF. The chain recombines TRBV7-9 with TRBJ2-1; D ambiguous. Between the trimmed V and J ends, which lost 7 bases and 0 bases, there was a span of 10 bases. Germline-derived CDR1 and CDR2 are SEHNR and FQNEAQ (reference sequence). The CDR3 covers 14 residues.

The chain employs TRBV6-5 and TRBJ2-7; D is unclear. Germline V gene lookup returns CDR1 MNHEY and CDR2 SVGAGI. The V and J ends lost 5 bases and 3 bases respectively, with 11 bases between them. The CDR3 consists of 13 residues. The CDR3 reads CASSATAYYEQYF. The DNA for the CDR3 is TGTGCCAGCAGTGCCACCGCGTACTACGAGCAGTACTTC.

The chain recombines TRBV7-9 with TRBJ2-5, with TRBD2 matching 8 bases. CDR1 is SEHNR, CDR2 FQNEAQ, per germline (reference sequence). The V and J ends lost 5 bases and 5 bases, in that order; junction bases with no gene match: 10. The CDR3 spans 15 residues. The CDR3 region is CASSHDGGAWETQYF. Written as DNA, the CDR3 is TGTGCCAGCAGCCACGACGGGGGGGCTTGGGAGACCCAGTACTTC.

The chain links TRBV19 to TRBJ1-1; no firm D call. V was trimmed by 1 base and J by 4 bases, leaving 13 bases between them. This CDR3 region has 15 residues. The germline CDR1 and CDR2 sequences are LNHDA and SQIVND (reference sequence). In DNA form, the CDR3 reads TGTGCCAGTAGTATAGGGGGAGGGATCGCCACTGAAGCTTTCTTT. Its translation: CASSIGGGIATEAFF.

The gene calls are TRBV5-4 and TRBJ2-5, with 11 bases that match TRBD2. The last part of the DNA fits TRBJ2-7 better; the J call may be wrong. The CDR3 runs to 15 residues. Per germline, CDR1 SGHNT and CDR2 YYREEE (reference sequence). CDR3 DNA sequence: TGTGCCAGCAGCGAGGCTAGCGGGAGGTTTTACGAGCAGTACTTC. Its translation is CASSEASGRFYEQYF.

This clone was detected only once. The genes are TRBV27 and TRBJ2-1; 8 bases map to TRBD2. Germline CDR1 MNHEY, CDR2 SMNVEV (reference sequence). V lost 3 bases to trimming and J lost 7 bases; unmatched junction nucleotides: 5. The CDR3 has 14 residues. The CDR3 DNA sequence: TGTGCCAGCAGTTTGGACGGGAGGGGGAATGAGCAGTTCTTC. Its translation is CASSLDGRGNEQFF.

The chain recombines TRBV5-1 with TRBJ1-2; TRBD1 agrees at 10 bases. V was pared by 4 bases and J by 6 bases, with 6 bases of the junction left unmatched. Germline V gene sequence: CDR1 SGHRS, CDR2 YFSETQ. This CDR3 comprises 14 residues. CDR3 in DNA: TGCGCCAGCAGCCCGACAGGGGGCGCGAATGGCTACACCTTC. This encodes CASSPTGGANGYTF.

This chain uses TRBV11-2 with TRBJ2-7, with TRBD1 identical over 7 bases. The CDR3 covers 15 residues. Trimming at V came to 0 bases and at J to 6 bases, leaving 8 bases not matched to a gene. Germline V lookup: CDR1 SGHAT, CDR2 FQNNGV. The CDR3 DNA sequence: TGTGCCAGCAGCTTAGACCCAGACAGGGTACGCGAGCAGTACTTC. Residues: CASSLDPDRVREQYF.

The rearrangement links TRBV7-6 to TRBJ2-2; D gene unclear. This CDR3 region has 15 residues. Germline CDR1 and CDR2: SGHVS and FNYEAQ. The V end was cut by 2 bases, the J end by 4 bases, with 11 bases between. The chain's CDR3 is CASSLSPGSTGELFF. The DNA of the CDR3 is TGTGCCAGCAGCTTATCCCCCGGGTCCACCGGGGAGCTGTTTTTT.